Reported below is one T cell receptor beta chain. This sample is drawn from a study of T-cell reconstitution after alpha-beta-depleted transplantation in children. Germline CDR1 MNHEY, CDR2 SMNVEV (reference sequence). Germline trimming cut 0 bases from V and 13 bases from J; bases unmatched to any gene: 5. This CDR3 spans 14 amino acids. The TCRbeta library was prepared with unique molecular identifiers. TCRdb re-called the PCR reads through MiXCR, storing one row per CDR3 protein. This sample has around 530,000 distinct CDR3 sequences, with around a third found just once. This TCR was recovered from a human donor who donated a stem cell graft to a child with aplastic anemia. The genes are TRBV27 and TRBJ1-6; 8 bases are a match to TRBD1. The source was PBMCs from the stem cell graft donor, collected from the stem cell graft. CDR3 DNA sequence: TGTGCCAGCAGTTTATCGACAGGGGACCATCCCCTCCACTTT. The encoded protein is CASSLSTGDHPLHF.